This T cell receptor beta chain was sequenced in a study of response to subunit inactivated influenza vaccine. TCRdb re-derived calls from the RT-PCR reads in MiXCR, one entry per CDR3 protein. This sample has 550,000 to 800,000 distinct CDR3 sequences, with 15% to 19% found just once. The CDR3 is 15 residues long. V was shortened by 3 bases and J by 0 bases, with 9 bases between the two germline ends. Germline-derived CDR1 and CDR2 are KGHSH and LQKENI. The receptor comes from a middle-aged man who received an inactivated influenza vaccine. Here the sequenced sample was PBMCs from blood, taken 11 to 12 days after vaccination. The chain joins TRBV18 to TRBJ1-3, with a tentative D call TRBD1 (5 bases). The DNA for the CDR3 is TGTGCCAGCTCACCCTACCAGGGCTCTGGAAACACCATATATTTT. Its translation is CASSPYQGSGNTIYF.